This T cell receptor (beta chain) was obtained from a study of blood T cells in healthy people across ages. Looked up from germline, CDR1 is SGHTA and CDR2 is FQGTGA. The V and J ends lost 5 bases and 2 bases respectively, with 15 bases between them. The CDR3 extends over 16 amino acids. The use of a sample-barcoded 5' primer and a J-beta primer mix characterized a second PCR of roughly 7 to 12 cycles. Sequencing yielded, for each sample, at least 3 million paired-end reads carrying CDR3. TCRdb re-derived calls from the 5' RACE reads in MiXCR, one entry per CDR3 protein. Here the sample spans 1.5 million to 2 million distinct CDR3 sequences, less than 50% being singletons.

Material for sequencing was blood. The chain employs TRBV7-3 and TRBJ2-2; unclear D gene. This TCR came from a woman aged 35 to 49 in good health. The CDR3, as DNA: TGTGCCAGCAGCCCCCGGAGAGGCATCAACACCGGGGAGCTGTTTTTT. This translates into CASSPRRGINTGELFF.